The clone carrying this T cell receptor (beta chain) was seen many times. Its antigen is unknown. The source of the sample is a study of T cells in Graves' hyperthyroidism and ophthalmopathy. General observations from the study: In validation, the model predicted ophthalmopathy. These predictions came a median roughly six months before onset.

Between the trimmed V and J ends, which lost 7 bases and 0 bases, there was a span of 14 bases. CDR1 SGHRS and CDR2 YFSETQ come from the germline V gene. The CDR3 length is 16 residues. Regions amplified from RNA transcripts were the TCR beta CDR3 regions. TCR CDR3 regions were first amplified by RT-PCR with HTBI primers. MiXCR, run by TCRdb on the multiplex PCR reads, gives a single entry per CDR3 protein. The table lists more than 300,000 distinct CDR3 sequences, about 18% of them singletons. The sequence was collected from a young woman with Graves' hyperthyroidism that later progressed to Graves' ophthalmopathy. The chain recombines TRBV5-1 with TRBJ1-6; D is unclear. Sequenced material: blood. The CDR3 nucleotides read TGCGCCAGCGGAACAGAAGCGAGCTCCTATAATTCACCCCTCCACTTT. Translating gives CASGTEASSYNSPLHF.